The 17 T cell receptor beta chains reported below all come from one sample, sequenced in a study of CXCR3-negative and CXCR3-positive naive CD8 T cells. With UMI labels, 5' RACE was used to prepare the TRB cDNA libraries. TCRdb processed the 5' RACE reads again and assigns one entry to each CDR3 protein, with no DNA. Its table lists about 43,000 distinct CDR3 sequences. The sample was memory CD8+ T cells from blood. These TCRs come from a human donor in good health. Some clones in this sample may be carry-over from other donors' samples.

The chain links TRBV15 to TRBJ2-3. The CDR3 sequence is 13 residues long. The germline V gene has CDR1 LNHNV and CDR2 YYDKDF (reference sequence). CDR3 region: CATSRRYTDTQYF.

The J gene is TRBJ2-1, the V gene TRBV4-3; without DNA, the TCRdb call of TRBD2 cannot be checked. CDR1 is LGHNA and CDR2 is YSLEER in the germline V gene. This CDR3 is built from 13 residues. The CDR3: CASSQDSPNEQFF.

J is TRBJ2-7 and V is TRBV5-6. This CDR3 is built from 15 residues. Germline V lookup: CDR1 SGHDT, CDR2 YYEEEE. CDR3 residues: CASSLIWGDSYEQYF. The complete variable domain, with remaining parts taken from reference TRBV5-6 and TRBJ2-7, reads DAGVTQSPTHLIKTRGQQVTLRCSPKSGHDTVSWYQQALGQGPQFIFQYYEEEERQRGNFPDRFSGHQFPNYSSELNVNALLLGDSALYLCASSLIWGDSYEQYFGPGTRLTVT.

The V and J genes are TRBV5-1 and TRBJ2-1. Germline CDR1 and CDR2: SGHRS and YFSETQ. The length of the CDR3 is 15 residues. The CDR3 reads CASSLGQASYNEQFF.

This chain connects TRBV7-9 to TRBJ2-7; TCRdb names TRBD1, which stays unverified in the absence of DNA. Germline-derived CDR1 and CDR2 are SEHNR and FQNEAQ (reference sequence). The CDR3 spans 13 residues. CDR3 region: CASSLDYRDEQYF.

This clonotype is deemed medium-sized by its frequency. V gene TRBV6-5 combines with J gene TRBJ2-1. Germline CDR1 and CDR2: MNHEY and SVGAGI. The CDR3 loop spans 15 amino acids. The CDR3 here is CASSYSTDAYNEQFF.

The rearrangement links TRBV28 to TRBJ2-1; as DNA is missing, the TRBD2 call by TCRdb cannot be tested. In germline, CDR1 is MDHEN, CDR2 SYDVKM. The CDR3 spans 17 residues. The chain's CDR3 is CASSFLAGGISYNEQFF.

The V and J genes are TRBV5-1 and TRBJ1-1; absent DNA, TCRdb's TRBD1 call cannot be checked. CDR1 is SGHRS and CDR2 is YFSETQ in the germline V gene. The CDR3 is 16 residues long. The CDR3 reads CASSLPRDRQNTEAFF.

The chain links TRBV10-3 to TRBJ2-3. The V gene's germline CDR1 is ENHRY and CDR2 SYGVKD. The CDR3 extends over 13 amino acids. CDR3: CATEDGRTDTQYF.

This rearrangement joins TRBV13 to TRBJ2-1. Germline-derived CDR1 and CDR2 are PRHDT and FYEKMQ (reference sequence). The CDR3 sequence is 11 residues long. The CDR3 loop reads CASRVRNEQFF.

V usage is TRBV29-1 and J usage is TRBJ1-1; TCRdb's D call of TRBD1 is untestable without DNA. The CDR3 is 14 residues long. CDR1 is SQVTM and CDR2 is ANQGSEA in the germline V gene. CDR3 protein: CSVVGMTVSTEAFF.

The chain joins TRBV3-1 to TRBJ2-7; TCRdb returns TRBD2, unconfirmable since there is no DNA. This CDR3 comprises 16 residues. Germline lookup yields CDR1 LGHDT and CDR2 YNNKEL (reference sequence). CDR3 loop: CASSQSWDLPSYEQYF.

The chain carries TRBV12-2 and TRBJ1-5; no DNA is available, so the TRBD1 call from TCRdb remains unchecked. TRBV12-2 is assigned pseudogene status. This CDR3 comprises 15 residues. The chain's CDR3 is CASRLVGKGNQPQHF.

The chain combines TRBV7-2 with TRBJ1-4; no DNA is available, so the TRBD1 call from TCRdb remains unchecked. The germline V gene encodes CDR1 SGHTA and CDR2 FQGNSA. CDR3 length: 16 residues. The CDR3 spells CASSAPAGGPNEKLFF.

The J gene is TRBJ1-1, the V gene TRBV11-2. CDR3 length: 14 amino acids. Germline assignment: CDR1 SGHAT and CDR2 FQNNGV. The CDR3 sequence: CASSLNPRVAEAFF.

V usage is TRBV29-1 and J usage is TRBJ2-2; lacking DNA, the TRBD1 call made by TCRdb goes unchecked. The CDR3 totals 14 residues. Germline assignment: CDR1 SQVTM and CDR2 ANQGSEA. CDR3 sequence reads: CSGWGQGSTGELFF.

The rearrangement uses TRBV11-2 and TRBJ2-7; TCRdb's D call, TRBD1, is unchecked because there is no DNA. The CDR3 loop spans 15 amino acids. CDR1 is SGHAT and CDR2 is FQNNGV in the germline V gene. This CDR3 reads CASSHPGSEVHEQYF.